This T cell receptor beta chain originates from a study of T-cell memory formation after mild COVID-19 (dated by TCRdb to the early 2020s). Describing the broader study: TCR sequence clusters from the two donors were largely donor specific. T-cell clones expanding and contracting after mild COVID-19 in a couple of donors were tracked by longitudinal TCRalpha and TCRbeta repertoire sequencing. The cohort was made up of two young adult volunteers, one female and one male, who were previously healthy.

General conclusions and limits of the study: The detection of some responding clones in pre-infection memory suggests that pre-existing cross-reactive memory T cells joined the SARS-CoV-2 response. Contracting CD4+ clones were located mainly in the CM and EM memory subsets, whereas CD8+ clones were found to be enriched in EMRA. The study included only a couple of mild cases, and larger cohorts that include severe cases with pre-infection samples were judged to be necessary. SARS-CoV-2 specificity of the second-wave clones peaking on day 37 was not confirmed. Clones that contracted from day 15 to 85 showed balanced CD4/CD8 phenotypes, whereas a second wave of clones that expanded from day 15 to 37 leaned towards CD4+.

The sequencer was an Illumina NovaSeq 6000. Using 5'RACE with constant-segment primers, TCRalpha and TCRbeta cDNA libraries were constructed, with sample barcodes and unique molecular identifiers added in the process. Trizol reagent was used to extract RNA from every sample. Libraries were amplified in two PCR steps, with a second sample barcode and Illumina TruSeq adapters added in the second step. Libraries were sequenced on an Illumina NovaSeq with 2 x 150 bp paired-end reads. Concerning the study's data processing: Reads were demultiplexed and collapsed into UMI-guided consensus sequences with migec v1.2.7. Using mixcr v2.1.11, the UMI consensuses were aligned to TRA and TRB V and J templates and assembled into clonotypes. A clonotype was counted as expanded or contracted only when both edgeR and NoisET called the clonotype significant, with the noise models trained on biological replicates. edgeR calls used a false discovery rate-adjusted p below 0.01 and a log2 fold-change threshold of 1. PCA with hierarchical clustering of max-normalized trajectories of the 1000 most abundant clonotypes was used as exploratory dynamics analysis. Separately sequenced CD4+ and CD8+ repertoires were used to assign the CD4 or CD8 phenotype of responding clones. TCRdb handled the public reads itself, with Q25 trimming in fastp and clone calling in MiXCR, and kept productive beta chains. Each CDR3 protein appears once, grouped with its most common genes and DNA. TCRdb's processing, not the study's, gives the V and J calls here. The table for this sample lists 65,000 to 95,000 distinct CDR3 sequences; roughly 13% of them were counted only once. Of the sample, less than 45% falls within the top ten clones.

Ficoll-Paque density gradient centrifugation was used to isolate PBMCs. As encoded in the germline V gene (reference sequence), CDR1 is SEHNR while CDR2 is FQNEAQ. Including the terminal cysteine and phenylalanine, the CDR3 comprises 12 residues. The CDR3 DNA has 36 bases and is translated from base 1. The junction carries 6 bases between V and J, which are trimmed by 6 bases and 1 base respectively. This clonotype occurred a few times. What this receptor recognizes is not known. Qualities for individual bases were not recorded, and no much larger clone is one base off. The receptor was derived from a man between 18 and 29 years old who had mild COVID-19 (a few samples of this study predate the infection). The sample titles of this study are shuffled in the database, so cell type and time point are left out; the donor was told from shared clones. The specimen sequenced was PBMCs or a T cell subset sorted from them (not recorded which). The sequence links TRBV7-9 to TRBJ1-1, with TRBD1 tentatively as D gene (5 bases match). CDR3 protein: CASRGENTEAFF. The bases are TGTGCCAGCAGGGGGGAGAACACTGAAGCTTTCTTT.